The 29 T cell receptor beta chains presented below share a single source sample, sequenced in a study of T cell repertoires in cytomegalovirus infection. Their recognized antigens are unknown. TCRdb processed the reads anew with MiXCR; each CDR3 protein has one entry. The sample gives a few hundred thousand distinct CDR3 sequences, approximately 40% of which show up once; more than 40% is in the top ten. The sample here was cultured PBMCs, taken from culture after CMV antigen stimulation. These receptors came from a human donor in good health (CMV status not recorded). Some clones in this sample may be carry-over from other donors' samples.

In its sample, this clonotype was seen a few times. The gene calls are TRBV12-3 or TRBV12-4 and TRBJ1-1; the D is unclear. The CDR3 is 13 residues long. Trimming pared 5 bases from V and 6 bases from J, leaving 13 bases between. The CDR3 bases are TGTGCCAGCAGTATCAGCCCCTGGGCTGAAGCTTTCTTT. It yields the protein CASSISPWAEAFF.

CDR3: CASSLTAGSTDTQYF. CDR3 bases: TGCGCCAGCAGTCTGACAGCGGGGAGCACAGATACGCAGTATTTT. The V call is TRBV5-1, the J call TRBJ2-3; 7 bases are a match to TRBD2. Germline CDR1 is SGHRS and CDR2 is YFSETQ. The V gene end was trimmed by 5 bases and the J gene end by 0 bases; junction bases not matched to a gene: 6. This CDR3 has 15 residues.

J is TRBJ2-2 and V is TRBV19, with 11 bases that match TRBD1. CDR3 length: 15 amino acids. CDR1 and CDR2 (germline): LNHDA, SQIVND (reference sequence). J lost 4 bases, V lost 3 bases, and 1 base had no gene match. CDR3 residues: CASSMGQGVTGELFF. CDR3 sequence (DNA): TGTGCCAGTAGTATGGGACAGGGGGTCACCGGGGAGCTGTTTTTT.

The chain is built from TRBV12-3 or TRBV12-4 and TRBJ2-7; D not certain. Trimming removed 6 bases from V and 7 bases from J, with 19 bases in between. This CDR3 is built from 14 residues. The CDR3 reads CASRPQGPLGEQYF. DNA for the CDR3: TGTGCCAGCAGACCGCAAGGGCCCCTGGGGGAGCAGTACTTC.

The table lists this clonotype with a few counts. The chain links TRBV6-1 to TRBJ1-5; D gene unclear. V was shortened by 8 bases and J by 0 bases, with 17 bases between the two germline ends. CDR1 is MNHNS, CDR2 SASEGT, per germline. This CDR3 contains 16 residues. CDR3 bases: TGTGCCAGCCGACGCCGCCGGACGGATAGCAATCAGCCCCAGCATTTT. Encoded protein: CASRRRRTDSNQPQHF.

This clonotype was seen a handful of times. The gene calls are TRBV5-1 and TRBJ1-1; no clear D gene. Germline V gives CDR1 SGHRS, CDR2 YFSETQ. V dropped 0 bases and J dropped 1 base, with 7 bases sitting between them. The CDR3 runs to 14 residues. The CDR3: CASSLEQKNTEAFF. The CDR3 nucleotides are TGCGCCAGCAGCTTGGAACAGAAGAACACTGAAGCTTTCTTT.

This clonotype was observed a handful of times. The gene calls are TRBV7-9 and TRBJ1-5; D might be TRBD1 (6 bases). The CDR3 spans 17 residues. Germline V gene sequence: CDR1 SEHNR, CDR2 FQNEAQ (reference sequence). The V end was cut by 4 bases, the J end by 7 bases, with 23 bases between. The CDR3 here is CASSSGPRGGAGQPQHF. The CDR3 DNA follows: TGTGCCAGCAGCTCAGGGCCTAGAGGGGGGGCCGGGCAGCCCCAGCATTTT. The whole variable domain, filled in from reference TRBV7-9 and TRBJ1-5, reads DTGVSQNPRHKITKRGQNVTFRCDPISEHNRLYWYRQTLGQGPEFLTYFQNEAQLEKSRLLSDRFSAERPKGSFSTLEIQRTEQGDSAMYLCASSSGPRGGAGQPQHFGDGTRLSIL.

The CDR3 reads CSVELRWVGDTEAFF. The CDR3 coding sequence is TGCAGCGTTGAATTGCGCTGGGTGGGGGACACTGAAGCTTTCTTT. This chain links TRBV29-1 with TRBJ1-1; D possibly corresponds to TRBD1 (5 bases). Per the germline V gene, CDR1 is SQVTM and CDR2 is ANQGSEA. The ends were cut back, 2 bases at V and 3 bases at J, with 16 bases in the middle. The CDR3 runs 15 residues.

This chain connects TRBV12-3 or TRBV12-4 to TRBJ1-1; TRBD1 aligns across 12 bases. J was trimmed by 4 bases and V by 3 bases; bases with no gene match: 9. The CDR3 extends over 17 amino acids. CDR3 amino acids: CASSFGGWGQGATEAFF. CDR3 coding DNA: TGTGCCAGCAGTTTCGGGGGCTGGGGACAGGGGGCCACTGAAGCTTTCTTT.

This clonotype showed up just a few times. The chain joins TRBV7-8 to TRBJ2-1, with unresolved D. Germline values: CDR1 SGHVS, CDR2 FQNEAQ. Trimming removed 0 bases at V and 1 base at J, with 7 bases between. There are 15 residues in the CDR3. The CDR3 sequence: CASSLAQASYNEQFF. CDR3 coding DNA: TGTGCCAGCAGCTTAGCGCAGGCATCCTACAATGAGCAGTTCTTC.

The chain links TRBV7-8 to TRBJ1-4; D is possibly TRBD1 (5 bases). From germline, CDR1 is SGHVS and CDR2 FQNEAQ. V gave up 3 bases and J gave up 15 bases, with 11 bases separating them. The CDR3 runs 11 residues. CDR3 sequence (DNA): TGTGCCAGCAGCTTGGGGGGGGAGGTGTTTTTT. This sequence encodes CASSLGGEVFF.

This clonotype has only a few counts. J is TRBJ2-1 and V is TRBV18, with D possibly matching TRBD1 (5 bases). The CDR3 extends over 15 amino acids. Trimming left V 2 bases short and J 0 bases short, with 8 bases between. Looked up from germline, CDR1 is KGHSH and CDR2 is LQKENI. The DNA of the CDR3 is TGTGCCAGCTCACCAGACAGAATCTCCTACAATGAGCAGTTCTTC. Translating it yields CASSPDRISYNEQFF. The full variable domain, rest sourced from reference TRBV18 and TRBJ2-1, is NAGVMQNPRHLVRRRGQEARLRCSPMKGHSHVYWYRQLPEEGLKFMVYLQKENIIDESGMPKERFSAEFPKEGPSILRIQQVVRGDSAAYFCASSPDRISYNEQFFGPGTRLTVL.

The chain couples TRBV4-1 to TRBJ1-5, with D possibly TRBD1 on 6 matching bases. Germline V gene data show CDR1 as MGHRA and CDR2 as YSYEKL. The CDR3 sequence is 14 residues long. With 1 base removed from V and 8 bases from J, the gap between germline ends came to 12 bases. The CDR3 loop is CASSQVYREKPQHF. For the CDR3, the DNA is TGCGCCAGCAGCCAAGTTTACAGGGAAAAGCCCCAGCATTTT.

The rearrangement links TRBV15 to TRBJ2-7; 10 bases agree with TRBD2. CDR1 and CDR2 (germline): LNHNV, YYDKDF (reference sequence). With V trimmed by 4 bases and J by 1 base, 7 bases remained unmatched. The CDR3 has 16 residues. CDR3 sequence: CATSIVNSGGSYEQYF. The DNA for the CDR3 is TGTGCCACCAGCATAGTAAATAGCGGGGGGTCCTACGAGCAGTACTTC.

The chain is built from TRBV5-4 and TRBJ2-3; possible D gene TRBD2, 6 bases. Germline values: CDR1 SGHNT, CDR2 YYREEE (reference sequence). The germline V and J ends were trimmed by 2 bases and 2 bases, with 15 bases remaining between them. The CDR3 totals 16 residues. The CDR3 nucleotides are TGTGCCAGCAGCTTTACGACCGGGACTGACACAGATACGCAGTATTTT. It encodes CASSFTTGTDTDTQYF.

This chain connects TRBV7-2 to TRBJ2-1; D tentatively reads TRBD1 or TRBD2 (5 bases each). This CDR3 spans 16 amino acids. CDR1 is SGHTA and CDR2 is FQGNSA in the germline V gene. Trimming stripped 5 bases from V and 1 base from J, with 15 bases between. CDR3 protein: CASSARGASSYNEQFF. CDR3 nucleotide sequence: TGTGCCAGCAGCGCGAGAGGGGCTTCATCCTACAATGAGCAGTTCTTC.

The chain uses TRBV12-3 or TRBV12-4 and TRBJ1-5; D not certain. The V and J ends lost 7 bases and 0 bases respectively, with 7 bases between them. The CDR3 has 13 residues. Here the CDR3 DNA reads TGTGCCAGCACCAGAAATAGCAATCAGCCCCAGCATTTT. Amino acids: CASTRNSNQPQHF.

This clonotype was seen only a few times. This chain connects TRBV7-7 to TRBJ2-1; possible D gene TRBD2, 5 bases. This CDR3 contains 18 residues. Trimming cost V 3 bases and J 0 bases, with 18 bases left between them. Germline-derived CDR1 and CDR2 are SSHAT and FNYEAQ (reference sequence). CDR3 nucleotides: TGTGCCAGCAGCTTGGCCCCACCGGGGATGAGCTCCTACAATGAGCAGTTCTTC. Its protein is CASSLAPPGMSSYNEQFF.

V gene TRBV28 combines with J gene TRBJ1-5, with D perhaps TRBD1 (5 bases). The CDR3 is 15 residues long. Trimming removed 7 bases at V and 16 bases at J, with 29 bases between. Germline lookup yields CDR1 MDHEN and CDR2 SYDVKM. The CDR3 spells CASTGRQREYSNHHF. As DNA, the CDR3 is TGTGCCAGCACCGGACGACAGAGAGAATATAGCAATCACCATTTT.

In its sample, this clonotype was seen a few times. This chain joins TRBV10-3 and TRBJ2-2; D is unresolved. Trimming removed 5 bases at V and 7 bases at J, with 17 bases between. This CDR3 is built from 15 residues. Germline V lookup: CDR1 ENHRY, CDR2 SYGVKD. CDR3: CAISSLRNSVGELFF. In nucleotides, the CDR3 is TGTGCCATCAGTAGCCTCCGAAATTCCGTCGGGGAGCTGTTTTTT.

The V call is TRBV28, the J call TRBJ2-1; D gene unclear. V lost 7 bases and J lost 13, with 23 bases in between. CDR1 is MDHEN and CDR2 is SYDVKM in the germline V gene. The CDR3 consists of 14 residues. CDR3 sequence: CASKTTASLMSQFF. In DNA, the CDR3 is TGTGCCAGCAAAACCACCGCTTCTTTAATGAGTCAGTTCTTC.

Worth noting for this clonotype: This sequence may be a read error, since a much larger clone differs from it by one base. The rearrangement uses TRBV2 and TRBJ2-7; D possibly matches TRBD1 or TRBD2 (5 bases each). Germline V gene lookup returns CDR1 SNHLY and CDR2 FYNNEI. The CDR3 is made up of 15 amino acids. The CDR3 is CTSSELFGTMYEQYF. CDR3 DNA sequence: TGTACCAGCAGTGAACTGTTTGGGACCATGTACGAGCAGTACTTC.

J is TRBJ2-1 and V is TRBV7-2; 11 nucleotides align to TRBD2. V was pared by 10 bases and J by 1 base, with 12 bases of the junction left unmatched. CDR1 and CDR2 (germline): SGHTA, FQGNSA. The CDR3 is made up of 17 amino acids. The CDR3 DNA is TGTGCCATCCATGGGGTAGCGGGGGGGGTATCCTACAATGAGCAGTTCTTC. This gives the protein CAIHGVAGGVSYNEQFF.

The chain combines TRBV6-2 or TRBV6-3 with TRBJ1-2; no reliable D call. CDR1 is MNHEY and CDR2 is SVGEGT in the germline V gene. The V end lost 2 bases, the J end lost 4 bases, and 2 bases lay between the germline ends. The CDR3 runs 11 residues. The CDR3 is CASSYVYGYTF. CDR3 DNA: TGTGCCAGCAGTTACGTCTATGGCTACACCTTC.

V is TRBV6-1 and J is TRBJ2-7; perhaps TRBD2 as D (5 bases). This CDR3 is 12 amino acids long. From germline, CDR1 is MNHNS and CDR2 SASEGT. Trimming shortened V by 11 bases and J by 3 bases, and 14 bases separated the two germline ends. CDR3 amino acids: CALRGASYEQYF. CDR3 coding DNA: TGTGCCCTCCGGGGTGCAAGCTACGAGCAGTACTTC.

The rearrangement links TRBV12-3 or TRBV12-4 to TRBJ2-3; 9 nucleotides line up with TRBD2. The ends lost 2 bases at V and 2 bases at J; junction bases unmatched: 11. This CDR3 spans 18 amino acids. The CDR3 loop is CASSLPPFRGRVTDTQYF. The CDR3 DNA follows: TGTGCCAGCAGTTTACCCCCTTTTCGCGGGAGGGTCACAGATACGCAGTATTTT.

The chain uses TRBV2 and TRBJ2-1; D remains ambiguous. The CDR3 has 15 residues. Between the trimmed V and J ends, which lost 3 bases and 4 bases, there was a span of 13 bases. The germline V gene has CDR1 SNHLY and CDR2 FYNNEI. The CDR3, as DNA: TGTGCCAGCAGTGATGTTGGCGTCGGATACAATGAGCAGTTCTTC. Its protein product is CASSDVGVGYNEQFF.

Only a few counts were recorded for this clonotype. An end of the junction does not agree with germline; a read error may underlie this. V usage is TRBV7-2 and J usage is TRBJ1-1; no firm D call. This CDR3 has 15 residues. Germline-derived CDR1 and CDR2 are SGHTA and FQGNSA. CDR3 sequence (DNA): TGTGCCGGCAGCCAAACGCGGGTAATGAACACTGAAGCTTTCTTT. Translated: CAGSQTRVMNTEAFF.

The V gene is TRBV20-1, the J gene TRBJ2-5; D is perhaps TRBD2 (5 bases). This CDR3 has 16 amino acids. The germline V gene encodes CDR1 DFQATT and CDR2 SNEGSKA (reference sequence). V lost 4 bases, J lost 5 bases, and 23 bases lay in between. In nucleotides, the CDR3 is TGCAGTGCTACTCTGGGTAGCGTAGGTTTTTGGGAGACCCAGTACTTC. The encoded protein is CSATLGSVGFWETQYF.